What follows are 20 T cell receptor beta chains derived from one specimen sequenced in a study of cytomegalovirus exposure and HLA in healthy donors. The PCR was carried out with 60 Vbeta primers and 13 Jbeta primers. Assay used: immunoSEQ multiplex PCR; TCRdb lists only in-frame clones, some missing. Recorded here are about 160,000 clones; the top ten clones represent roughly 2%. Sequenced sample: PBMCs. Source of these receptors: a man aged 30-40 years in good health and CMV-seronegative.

The CDR3: CASSRGLAANTGELFF. CDR3 DNA: TGTGCCAGCAGCCGGGGACTAGCGGCGAACACCGGGGAGCTGTTTTTT. The chain joins TRBV5-4 to TRBJ2-2, with 11 bases identical to TRBD2. Trimming at V came to 4 bases and at J to 0 bases, leaving 2 bases not matched to a gene. This CDR3 is built from 16 residues. CDR1 and CDR2 (germline): SGHNT, YYREEE (reference sequence). Looking up the rest from reference TRBV5-4 and TRBJ2-2 gives the full variable domain: ETGVTQSPTHLIKTRGQQVTLRCSSQSGHNTVSWYQQALGQGPQFIFQYYREEENGRGNFPPRFSGLQFPNYSSELNVNALELDDSALYLCASSRGLAANTGELFFGEGSRLTVL.

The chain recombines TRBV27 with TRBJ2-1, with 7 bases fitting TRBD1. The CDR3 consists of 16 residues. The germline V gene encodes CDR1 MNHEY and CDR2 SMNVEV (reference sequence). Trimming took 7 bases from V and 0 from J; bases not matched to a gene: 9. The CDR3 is CASTTNRGSSYNEQFF. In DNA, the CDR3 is TGTGCCAGCACTACGAACAGGGGAAGCTCCTACAATGAGCAGTTCTTC.

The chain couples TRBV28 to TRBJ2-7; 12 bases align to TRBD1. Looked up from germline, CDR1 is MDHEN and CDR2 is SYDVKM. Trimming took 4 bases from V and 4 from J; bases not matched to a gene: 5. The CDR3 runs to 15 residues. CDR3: CASSSPGQGAYEQYF. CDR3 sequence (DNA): TGTGCCAGCAGTTCACCGGGACAGGGGGCGTACGAGCAGTACTTC. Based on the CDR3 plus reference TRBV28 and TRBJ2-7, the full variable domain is DVKVTQSSRYLVKRTGEKVFLECVQDMDHENMFWYRQDPGLGLRLIYFSYDVKMKEKGDIPEGYSVSREKKERFSLILESASTNQTSMYLCASSSPGQGAYEQYFGPGTRLTVT.

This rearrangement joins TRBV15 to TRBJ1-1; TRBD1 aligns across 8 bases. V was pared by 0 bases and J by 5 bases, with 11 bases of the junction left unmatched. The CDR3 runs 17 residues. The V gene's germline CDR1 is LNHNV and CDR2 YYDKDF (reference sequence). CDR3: CATSRDRGRGLGTEAFF. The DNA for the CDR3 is TGTGCCACCAGCAGAGATCGTGGCAGGGGGCTAGGAACTGAAGCTTTCTTT.

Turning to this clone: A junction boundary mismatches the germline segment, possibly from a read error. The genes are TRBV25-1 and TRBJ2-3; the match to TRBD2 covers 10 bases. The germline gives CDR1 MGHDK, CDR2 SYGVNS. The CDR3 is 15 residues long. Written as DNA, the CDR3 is TGTGCCAGCAGTGATTATAGCGGGAGGACAGATACGCGGTATTTT. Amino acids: CASSDYSGRTDTRYF. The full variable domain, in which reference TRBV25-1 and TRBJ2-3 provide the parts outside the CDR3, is EADIYQTPRYLVIGTGKKITLECSQTMGHDKMYWYQQDPGMELHLIHYSYGVNSTEKGDLSSESTVSRIRTEHFPLTLESARPSHTSQYLCASSDYSGRTDTRYFGPGTRLTVL.

CDR3 sequence: CASSSGAGNEQFF. CDR3 DNA: TGTGCCAGTAGTTCTGGCGCAGGCAATGAGCAGTTCTTC. The rearrangement links TRBV19 to TRBJ2-1; D is unclear. Deletions cut 5 bases from V and 6 bases from J, with 11 bases between. The CDR3 has 13 amino acids. The V gene's germline CDR1 is LNHDA and CDR2 SQIVND (reference sequence).

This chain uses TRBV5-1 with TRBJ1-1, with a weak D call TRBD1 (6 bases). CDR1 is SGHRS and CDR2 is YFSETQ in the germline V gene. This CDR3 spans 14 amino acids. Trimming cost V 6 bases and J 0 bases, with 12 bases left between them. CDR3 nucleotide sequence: TGCGCCAGCAAGGGGGAACGGATGAACACTGAAGCTTTCTTT. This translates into CASKGERMNTEAFF.

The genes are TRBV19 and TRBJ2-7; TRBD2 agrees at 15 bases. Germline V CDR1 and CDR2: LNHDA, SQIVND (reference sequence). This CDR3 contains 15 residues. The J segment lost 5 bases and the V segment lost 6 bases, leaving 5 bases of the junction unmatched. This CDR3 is CASSPGTSGRNEQYF. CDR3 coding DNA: TGTGCCAGTAGCCCCGGGACTAGCGGGAGGAACGAGCAGTACTTC.

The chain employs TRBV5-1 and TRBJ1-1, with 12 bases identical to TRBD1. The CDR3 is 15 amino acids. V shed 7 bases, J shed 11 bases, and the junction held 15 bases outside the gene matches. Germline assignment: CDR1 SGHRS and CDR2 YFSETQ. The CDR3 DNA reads TGCGCCAGCTCCTCTCCGGGACAGGGGGCCCTGAGGGCTTTCTTT. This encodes CASSSPGQGALRAFF.

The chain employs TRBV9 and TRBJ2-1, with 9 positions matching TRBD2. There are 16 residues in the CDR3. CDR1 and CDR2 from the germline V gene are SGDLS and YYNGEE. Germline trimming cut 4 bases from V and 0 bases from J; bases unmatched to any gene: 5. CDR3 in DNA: TGTGCCAGCAGCCCCCGACTAGCGGCCTCCTACAATGAGCAGTTCTTC. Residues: CASSPRLAASYNEQFF.

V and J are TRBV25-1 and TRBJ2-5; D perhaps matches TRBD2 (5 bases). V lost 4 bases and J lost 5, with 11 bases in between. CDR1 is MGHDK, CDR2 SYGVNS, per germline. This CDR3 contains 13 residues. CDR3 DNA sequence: TGTGCCAGCAGTGTACAGAGGGTGGAGACCCAGTACTTC. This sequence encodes CASSVQRVETQYF.

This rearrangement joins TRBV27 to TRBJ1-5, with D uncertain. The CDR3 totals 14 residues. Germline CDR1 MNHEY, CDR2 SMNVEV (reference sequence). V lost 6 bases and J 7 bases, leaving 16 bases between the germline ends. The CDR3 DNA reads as TGTGCCAGCAGAATGTCGGAGCCCTGGCAGCCCCAGCATTTT. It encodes CASRMSEPWQPQHF.

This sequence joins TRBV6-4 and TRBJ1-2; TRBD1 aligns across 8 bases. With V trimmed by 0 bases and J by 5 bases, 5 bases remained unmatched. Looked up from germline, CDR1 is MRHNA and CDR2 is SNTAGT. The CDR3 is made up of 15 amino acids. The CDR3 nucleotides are TGTGCCAGCAGTGACTCGAGGACAGGGAAATATGGCTACACCTTC. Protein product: CASSDSRTGKYGYTF.

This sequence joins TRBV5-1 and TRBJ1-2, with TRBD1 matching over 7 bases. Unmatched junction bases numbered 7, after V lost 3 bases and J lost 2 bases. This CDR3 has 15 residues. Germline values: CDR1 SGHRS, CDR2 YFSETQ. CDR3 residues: CASSSPDRANYGYTF. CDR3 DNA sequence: TGCGCCAGCAGCTCGCCCGACAGGGCCAACTATGGCTACACCTTC.

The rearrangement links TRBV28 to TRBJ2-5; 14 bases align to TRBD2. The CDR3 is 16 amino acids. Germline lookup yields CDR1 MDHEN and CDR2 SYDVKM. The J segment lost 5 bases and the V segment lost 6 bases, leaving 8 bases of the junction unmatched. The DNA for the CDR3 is TGTGCCAGCAGCTACGGGACTAGCGGGAGCGGGGAGACCCAGTACTTC. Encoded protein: CASSYGTSGSGETQYF.

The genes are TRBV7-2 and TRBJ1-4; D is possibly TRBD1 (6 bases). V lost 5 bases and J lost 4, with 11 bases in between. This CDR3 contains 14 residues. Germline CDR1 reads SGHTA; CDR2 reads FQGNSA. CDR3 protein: CASSLGGFNEKLFF. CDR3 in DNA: TGTGCCAGCAGCCTTGGGGGCTTTAATGAAAAACTGTTTTTT. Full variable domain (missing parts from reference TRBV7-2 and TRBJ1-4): GAGVSQSPSNKVTEKGKDVELRCDPISGHTALYWYRQSLGQGLEFLIYFQGNSAPDKSGLPSDRFSAERTGGSVSTLTIQRTQQEDSAVYLCASSLGGFNEKLFFGSGTQLSVL.

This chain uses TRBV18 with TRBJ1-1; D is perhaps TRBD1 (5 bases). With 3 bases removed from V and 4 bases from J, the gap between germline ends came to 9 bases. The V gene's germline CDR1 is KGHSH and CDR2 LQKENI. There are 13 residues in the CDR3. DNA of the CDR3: TGTGCCAGCTCACCTGTCCAGGGCACTGAAGCTTTCTTT. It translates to CASSPVQGTEAFF.

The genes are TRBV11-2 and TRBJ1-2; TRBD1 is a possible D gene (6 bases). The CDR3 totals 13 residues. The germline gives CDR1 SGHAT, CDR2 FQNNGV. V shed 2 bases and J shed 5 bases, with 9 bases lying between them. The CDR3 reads CASSLTGPYGYTF. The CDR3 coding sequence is TGTGCCAGCAGCTTAACAGGGCCTTATGGCTACACCTTC. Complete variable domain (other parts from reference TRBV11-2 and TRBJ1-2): EAGVAQSPRYKIIEKRQSVAFWCNPISGHATLYWYQQILGQGPKLLIQFQNNGVVDDSQLPKDRFSAERLKGVDSTLKIQPAKLEDSAVYLCASSLTGPYGYTFGSGTRLTVV.

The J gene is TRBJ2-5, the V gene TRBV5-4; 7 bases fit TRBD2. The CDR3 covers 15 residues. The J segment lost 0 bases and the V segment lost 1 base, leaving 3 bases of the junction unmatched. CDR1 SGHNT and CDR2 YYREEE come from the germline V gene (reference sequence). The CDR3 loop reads CASSLRLADQETQYF. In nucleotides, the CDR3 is TGTGCCAGCAGCTTGAGGCTAGCGGACCAAGAGACCCAGTACTTC.

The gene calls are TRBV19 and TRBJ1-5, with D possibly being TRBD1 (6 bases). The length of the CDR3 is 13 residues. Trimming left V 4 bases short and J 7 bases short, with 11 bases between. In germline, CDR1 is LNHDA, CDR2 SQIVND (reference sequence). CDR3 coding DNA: TGTGCCAGTAGTACCCAGACAGGCCAGCCCCAGCATTTT. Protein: CASSTQTGQPQHF.